This T cell receptor (beta chain) was obtained from a study of graft-versus-host responses after intestinal transplantation listed by TCRdb under 2021. The study in broad terms: The transplants that recipients got were multivisceral, liver-intestinal, or isolated intestinal. A peak of at least 4% donor T cells among recipient peripheral blood mononuclear cells was the definition used for donor T cell macrochimerism. Samples from three later patients were sequenced in-house on an Illumina MiSeq with MiXCR processing rather than by the commercial service. Alloreactive clones were identified by sequencing pre-transplant mixed lymphocyte reaction products and comparing these products with unstimulated pre-transplant donor and recipient T cells. Graft-versus-host and host-versus-graft alloreactive T cell clones were tracked in the graft, circulation and bone marrow after intestinal transplantation using bulk TCR-beta CDR3 sequencing. The cohort enrolled 20 to 30 intestinal transplant recipients including one retransplant, and a few patients lacking pretransplant specimens were excluded. Every recipient was given anti-thymocyte globulin induction, then maintenance tacrolimus and steroids for roughly 3 years. Paper-wide results and their limitations: The conclusions were limited by the relatively low number and heterogeneity of the intestinal transplant patients. GvH clones were detected in recipient bone marrow, and some of these GvH clones were observed earlier in ileal mucosa or blood, consistent with an intestinal mucosal origin. Peak levels of circulating GvH clones were associated with declines in HvG clones early after transplant. In the allografts of patients with donor T cell macrochimerism, GvH to HvG T cell clonal ratios were high.

Library preparation was by the immunoSEQ multiplex PCR assay. In most patients, genomic DNA was isolated using the Qiagen DNeasy Blood and Tissue Kit and sent frozen to Adaptive Biotechnologies for TCR sequencing. High-throughput TCR-beta CDR3 sequencing of genomic DNA from most patients was performed by Adaptive Biotechnologies. The authors processed their data as follows. Adaptive's ImmunoSEQ software was the source of the TCR sequencing data for roughly 19 patients, while three other patients were processed with MiXCR and VDJtools. To correct CD4 versus CD8 sorting errors, any sequence found in both subsets at a frequency ratio below 5:1 was removed. CDR3 nucleotide sequences shared between donor and recipient were removed because their origin could not be assigned. To count as alloreactive, a clone needed at least 2-fold expansion over unstimulated cells and a minimum CFSE-low frequency of 0.002% (template counts) or 0.001% (read counts). Clones were considered mappable if detected in sequenced pre-transplant spleen, lymph node, or MLR CFSE-low populations of the donor or recipient. Cumulative frequency of alloreactive clones was calculated as a percentage of all sequences weighted by copy number. TCRdb's version of the immuneACCESS table is confined to in-frame rearrangements and falls short of the full clone set. An unresolved V gene accounts for under half of the shortfall where checked; the remainder is of unknown origin. That table is the source of V, J and clone size, and D and trimming were worked out from the DNA. The sample table shows 95,000 to 150,000 clones, and approximately 95% are seen once. The top ten clonotypes cover 3.3% of the sample.

The sample's time point label, in plain terms: cells obtained before transplantation from donor or recipient. CD3+CD4+ and CD3+CD8+ populations were FACS-sorted from unstimulated pre-transplant donor and recipient cells taken from spleen or lymph nodes. As concerns this clone: What this receptor recognizes is not known. The record has no base qualities; no much larger clone is one base away.

The sequencing here drew on unstimulated CD8+ T cells sorted from spleen or lymph node cells, taken before intestinal transplant. This receptor was obtained from a human donor who received an intestinal transplant.

The CDR3 protein: CASSDSTPGANVLTF. The nucleotide sequence reads as follows: TGTGCCAGCAGTGACTCGACCCCTGGGGCCAACGTCCTGACTTTC. The sequence is built from TRBV6-4 and TRBJ2-6; confidence is insufficient to name the D gene. Trimming at the junction amounts to 0 bases on V and 2 bases on J, and the germline ends lie 5 bases apart. CDR1 and CDR2 (MRHNA, SNTAGT) derive from the germline V gene. The cysteine opens and the phenylalanine closes a CDR3 of 15 amino acids. Only the CDR3 region is kept as DNA, spanning 45 bases read in frame from base 1.